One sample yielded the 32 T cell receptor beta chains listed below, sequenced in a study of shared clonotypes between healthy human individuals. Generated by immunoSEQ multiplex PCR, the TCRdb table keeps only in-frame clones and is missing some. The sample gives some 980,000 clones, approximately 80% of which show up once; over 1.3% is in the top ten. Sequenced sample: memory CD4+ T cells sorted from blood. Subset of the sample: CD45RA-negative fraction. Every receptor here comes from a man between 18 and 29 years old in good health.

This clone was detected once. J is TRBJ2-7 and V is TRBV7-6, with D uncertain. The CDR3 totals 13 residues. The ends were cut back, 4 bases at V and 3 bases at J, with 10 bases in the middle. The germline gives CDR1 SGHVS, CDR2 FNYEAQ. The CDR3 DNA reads TGTGCCAGCAGCTCTGGACCCAGCTACGAGCAGTACTTC. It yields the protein CASSSGPSYEQYF. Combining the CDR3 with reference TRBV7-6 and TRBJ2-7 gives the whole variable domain GAGVSQSPRYKVTKRGQDVALRCDPISGHVSLYWYRQALGQGPEFLTYFNYEAQQDKSGLPNDRFSAERPEGSISTLTIQRTEQRDSAMYRCASSSGPSYEQYFGPGTRLTVT.

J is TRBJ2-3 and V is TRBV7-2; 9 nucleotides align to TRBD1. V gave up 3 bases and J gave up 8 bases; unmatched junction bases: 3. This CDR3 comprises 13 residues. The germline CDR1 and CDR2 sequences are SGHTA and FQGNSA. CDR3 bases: TGTGCCAGCAGCTTCCGGGACAGGGTTACGCAGTATTTT. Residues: CASSFRDRVTQYF.

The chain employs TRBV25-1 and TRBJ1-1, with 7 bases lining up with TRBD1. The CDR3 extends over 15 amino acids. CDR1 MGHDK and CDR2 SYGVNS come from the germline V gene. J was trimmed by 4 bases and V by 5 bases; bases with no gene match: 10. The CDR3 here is CASSFLGQDLTEAFF. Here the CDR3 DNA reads TGTGCCAGCAGTTTCTTAGGACAGGACCTCACTGAAGCTTTCTTT.

This chain's CDR3 is CATRPGTGTYEQYF. CDR3 coding DNA: TGCGCCACCCGTCCCGGGACAGGGACCTACGAGCAGTACTTC. This rearrangement joins TRBV10-2 to TRBJ2-7; 9 bases fit TRBD1. The CDR3 is 14 residues long. Per the germline V gene, CDR1 is WSHSY and CDR2 is SAAADI. Germline trimming cut 10 bases from V and 2 bases from J; bases unmatched to any gene: 9.

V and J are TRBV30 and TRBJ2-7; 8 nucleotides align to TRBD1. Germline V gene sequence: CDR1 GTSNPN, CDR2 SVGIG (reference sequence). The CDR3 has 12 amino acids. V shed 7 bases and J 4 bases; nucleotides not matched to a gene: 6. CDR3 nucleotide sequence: TGTGCCTTGGACAGGGCGCAATACGAGCAGTACTTC. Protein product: CALDRAQYEQYF.

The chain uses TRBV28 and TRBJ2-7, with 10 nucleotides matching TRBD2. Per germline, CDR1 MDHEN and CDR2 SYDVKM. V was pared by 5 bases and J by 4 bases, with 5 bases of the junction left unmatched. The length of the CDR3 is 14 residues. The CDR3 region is CASSETSGVYEQYF. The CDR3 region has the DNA TGTGCCAGCAGTGAAACTAGCGGGGTGTACGAGCAGTACTTC.

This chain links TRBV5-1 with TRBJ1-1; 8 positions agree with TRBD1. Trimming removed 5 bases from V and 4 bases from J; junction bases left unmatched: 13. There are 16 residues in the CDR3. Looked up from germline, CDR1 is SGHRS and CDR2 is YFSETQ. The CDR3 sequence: CASRSGQGGSGTEAFF. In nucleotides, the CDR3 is TGCGCCAGCAGGAGCGGACAGGGAGGGTCGGGCACTGAAGCTTTCTTT.

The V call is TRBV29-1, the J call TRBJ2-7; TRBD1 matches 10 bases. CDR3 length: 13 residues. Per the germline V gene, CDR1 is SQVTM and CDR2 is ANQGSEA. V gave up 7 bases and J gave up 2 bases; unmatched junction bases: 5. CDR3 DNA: TGCAGCGCTGCCGGGACAGGGGCCTACGAGCAGTACTTC. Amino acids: CSAAGTGAYEQYF.

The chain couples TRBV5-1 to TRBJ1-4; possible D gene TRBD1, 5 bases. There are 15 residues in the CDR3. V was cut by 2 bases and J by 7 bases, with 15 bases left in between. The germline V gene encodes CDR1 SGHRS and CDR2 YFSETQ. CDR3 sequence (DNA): TGCGCCAGCAGCTTTGGAGACAGTCTGGCTGAAAAACTGTTTTTT. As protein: CASSFGDSLAEKLFF.

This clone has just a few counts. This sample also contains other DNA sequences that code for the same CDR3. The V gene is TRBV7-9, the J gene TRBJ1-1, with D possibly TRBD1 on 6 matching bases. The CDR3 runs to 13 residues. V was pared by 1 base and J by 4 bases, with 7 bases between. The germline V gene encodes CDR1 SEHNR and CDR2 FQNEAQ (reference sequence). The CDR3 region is CASSLEGGTEAFF. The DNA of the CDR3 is TGTGCCAGCAGCTTAGAGGGGGGCACTGAAGCTTTCTTT.

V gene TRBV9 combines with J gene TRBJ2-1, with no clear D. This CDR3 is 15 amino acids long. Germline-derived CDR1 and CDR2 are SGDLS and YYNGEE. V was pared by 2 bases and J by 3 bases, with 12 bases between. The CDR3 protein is CASSVLVTGYNEQFF. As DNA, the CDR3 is TGTGCCAGCAGCGTTCTTGTAACGGGCTACAATGAGCAGTTCTTC.

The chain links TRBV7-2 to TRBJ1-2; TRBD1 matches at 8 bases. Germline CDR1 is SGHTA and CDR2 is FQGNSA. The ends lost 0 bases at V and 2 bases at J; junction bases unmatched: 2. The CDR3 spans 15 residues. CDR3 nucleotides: TGTGCCAGCAGCTTAGCGGCAGGGGGCAACTATGGCTACACCTTC. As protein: CASSLAAGGNYGYTF.

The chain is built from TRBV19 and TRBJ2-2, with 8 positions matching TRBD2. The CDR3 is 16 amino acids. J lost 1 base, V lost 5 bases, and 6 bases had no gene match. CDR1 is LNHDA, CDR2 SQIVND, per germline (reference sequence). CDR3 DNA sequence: TGTGCCAGTAGTTGGGAGAGCGGGAGGAACACCGGGGAGCTGTTTTTT. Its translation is CASSWESGRNTGELFF. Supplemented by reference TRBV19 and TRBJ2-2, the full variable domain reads DGGITQSPKYLFRKEGQNVTLSCEQNLNHDAMYWYRQDPGQGLRLIYYSQIVNDFQKGDIAEGYSVSREKKESFPLTVTSAQKNPTAFYLCASSWESGRNTGELFFGEGSRLTVL.

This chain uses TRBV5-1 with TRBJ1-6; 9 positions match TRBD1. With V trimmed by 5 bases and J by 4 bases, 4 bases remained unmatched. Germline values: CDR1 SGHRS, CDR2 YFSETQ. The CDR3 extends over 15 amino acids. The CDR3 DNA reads TGCGCCAGCAGTTGGGACAGGGATTATAATTCACCCCTCCACTTT. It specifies CASSWDRDYNSPLHF.

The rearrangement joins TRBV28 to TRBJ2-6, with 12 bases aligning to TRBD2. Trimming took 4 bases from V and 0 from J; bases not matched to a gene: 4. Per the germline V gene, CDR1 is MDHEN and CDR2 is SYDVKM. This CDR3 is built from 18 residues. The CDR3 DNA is TGTGCCAGCAGTTCGGGACTAGCGGGCTTCTCTGGGGCCAACGTCCTGACTTTC. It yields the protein CASSSGLAGFSGANVLTF.

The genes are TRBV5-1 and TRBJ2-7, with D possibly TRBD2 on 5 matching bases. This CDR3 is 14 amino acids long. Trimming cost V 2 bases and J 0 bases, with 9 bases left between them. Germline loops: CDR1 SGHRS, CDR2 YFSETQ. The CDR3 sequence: CASSFSGDSYEQYF. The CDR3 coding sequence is TGCGCCAGCAGCTTTTCCGGGGACTCCTACGAGCAGTACTTC.

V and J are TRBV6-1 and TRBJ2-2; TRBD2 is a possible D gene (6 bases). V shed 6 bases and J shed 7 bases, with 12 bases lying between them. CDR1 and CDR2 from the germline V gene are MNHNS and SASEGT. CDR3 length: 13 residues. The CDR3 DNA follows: TGTGCCAGCAGCATCGGGGGAGTCGGGGAGCTGTTTTTT. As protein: CASSIGGVGELFF.

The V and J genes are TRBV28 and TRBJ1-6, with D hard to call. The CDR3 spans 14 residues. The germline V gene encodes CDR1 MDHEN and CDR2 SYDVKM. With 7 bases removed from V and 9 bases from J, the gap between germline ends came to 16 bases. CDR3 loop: CASTAPQAGSPLHF. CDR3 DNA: TGTGCCAGCACGGCCCCTCAAGCGGGTTCACCCCTCCACTTT.

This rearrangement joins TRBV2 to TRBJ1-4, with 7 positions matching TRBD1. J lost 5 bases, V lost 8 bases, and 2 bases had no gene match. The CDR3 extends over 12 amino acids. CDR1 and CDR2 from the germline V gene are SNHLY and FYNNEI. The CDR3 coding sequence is TGTGCCAGCGGGACAGCCAATGAAAAACTGTTTTTT. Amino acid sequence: CASGTANEKLFF.

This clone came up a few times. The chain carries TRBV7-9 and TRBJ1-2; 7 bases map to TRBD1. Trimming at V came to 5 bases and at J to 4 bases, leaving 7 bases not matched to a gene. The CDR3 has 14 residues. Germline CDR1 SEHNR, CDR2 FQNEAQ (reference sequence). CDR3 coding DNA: TGTGCCAGCAGCGAGGGACAGATGGGCTATGGCTACACCTTC. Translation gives CASSEGQMGYGYTF.

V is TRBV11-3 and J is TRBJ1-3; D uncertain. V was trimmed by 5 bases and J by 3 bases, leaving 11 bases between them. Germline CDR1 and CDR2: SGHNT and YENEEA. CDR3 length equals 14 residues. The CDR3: CASSLGHGGNTIYF. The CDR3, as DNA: TGTGCCAGCAGCCTTGGGCACGGTGGAAACACCATATATTTT.

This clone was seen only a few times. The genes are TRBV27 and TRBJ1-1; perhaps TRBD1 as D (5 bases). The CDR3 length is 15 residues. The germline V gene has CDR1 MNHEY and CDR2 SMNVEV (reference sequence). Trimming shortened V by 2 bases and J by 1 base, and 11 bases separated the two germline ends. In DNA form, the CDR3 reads TGTGCCAGCAGTTTAAACCCAGGGAAGAACACTGAAGCTTTCTTT. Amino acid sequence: CASSLNPGKNTEAFF.

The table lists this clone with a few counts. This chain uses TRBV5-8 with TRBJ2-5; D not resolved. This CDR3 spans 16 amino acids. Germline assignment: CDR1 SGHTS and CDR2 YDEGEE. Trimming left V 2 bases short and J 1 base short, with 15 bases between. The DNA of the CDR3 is TGTGCCAGCAGCTTAGGTCAGAAACAGCTCCAAGAGACCCAGTACTTC. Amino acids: CASSLGQKQLQETQYF. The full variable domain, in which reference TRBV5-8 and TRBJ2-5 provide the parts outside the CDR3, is EAGVTQSPTHLIKTRGQQATLRCSPISGHTSVYWYQQALGLGLQFLLWYDEGEERNRGNFPPRFSGRQFPNYSSELNVNALELEDSALYLCASSLGQKQLQETQYFGPGTRLLVL.

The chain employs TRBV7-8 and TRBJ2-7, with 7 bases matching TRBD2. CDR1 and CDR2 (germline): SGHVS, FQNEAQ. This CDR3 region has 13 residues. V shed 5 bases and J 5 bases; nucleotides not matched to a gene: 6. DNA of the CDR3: TGTGCCAGCAGCCCTCGACTAGCTAACGAGCAGTACTTC. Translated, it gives CASSPRLANEQYF.

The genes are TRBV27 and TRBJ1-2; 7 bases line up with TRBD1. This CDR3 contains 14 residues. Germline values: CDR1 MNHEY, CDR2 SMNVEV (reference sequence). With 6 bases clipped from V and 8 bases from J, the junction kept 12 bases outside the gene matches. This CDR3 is CASSLDRDQRGYTF. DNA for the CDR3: TGTGCCAGCAGCCTCGACAGGGATCAGCGAGGCTACACCTTC.

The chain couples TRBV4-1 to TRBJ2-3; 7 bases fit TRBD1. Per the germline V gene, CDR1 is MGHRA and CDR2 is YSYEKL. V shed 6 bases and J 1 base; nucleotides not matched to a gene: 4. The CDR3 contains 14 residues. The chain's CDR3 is CASRRTGGTDTQYF. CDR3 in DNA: TGCGCCAGCAGACGAACAGGGGGCACAGATACGCAGTATTTT.

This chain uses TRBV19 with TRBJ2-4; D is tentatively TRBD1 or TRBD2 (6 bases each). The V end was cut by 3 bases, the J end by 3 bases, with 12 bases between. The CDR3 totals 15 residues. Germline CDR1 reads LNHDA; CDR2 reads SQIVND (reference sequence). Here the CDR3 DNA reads TGTGCCAGTAGTATTTCACAGGGAGGCAAAAACATTCAGTACTTC. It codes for CASSISQGGKNIQYF.

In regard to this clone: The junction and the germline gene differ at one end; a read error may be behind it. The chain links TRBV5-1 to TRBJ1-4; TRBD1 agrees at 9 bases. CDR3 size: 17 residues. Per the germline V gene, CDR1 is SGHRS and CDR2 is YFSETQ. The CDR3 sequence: CASSFDATGGSKEKLFF. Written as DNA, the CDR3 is TGCGCCAGCAGCTTTGATGCGACAGGGGGGTCTAAAGAAAAACTGTTTTTT.

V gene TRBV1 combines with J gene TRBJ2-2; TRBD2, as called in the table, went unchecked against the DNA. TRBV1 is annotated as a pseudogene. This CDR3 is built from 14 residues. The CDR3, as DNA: TGCACCATACATCGGGGGTGGTGTCCCGGGGAGCTGTTTTTT. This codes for CTIHRGWCPGELFF.

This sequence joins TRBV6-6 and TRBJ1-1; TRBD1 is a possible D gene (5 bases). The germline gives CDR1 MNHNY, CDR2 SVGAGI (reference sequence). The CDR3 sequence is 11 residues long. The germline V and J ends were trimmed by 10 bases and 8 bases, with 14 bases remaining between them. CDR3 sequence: CATIRGGEAFF. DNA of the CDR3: TGTGCCACCATACGGGGGGGGGAAGCTTTCTTT.

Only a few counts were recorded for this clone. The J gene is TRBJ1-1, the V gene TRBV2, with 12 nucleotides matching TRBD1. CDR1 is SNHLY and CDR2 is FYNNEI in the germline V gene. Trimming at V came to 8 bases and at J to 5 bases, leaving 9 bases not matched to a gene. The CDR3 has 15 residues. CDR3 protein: CASLGTGGAGTEAFF. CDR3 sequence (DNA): TGTGCCAGCCTTGGGACAGGGGGCGCCGGGACTGAAGCTTTCTTT.

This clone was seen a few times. The CDR3 DNA sequence: TGCGCCAGCAGCTTGGACAGAAGTACGCAGTATTTT. Its protein product is CASSLDRSTQYF. The chain uses TRBV5-1 and TRBJ2-3; D gene unclear. Trimming left V 0 bases short and J 8 bases short, with 7 bases between. CDR1 SGHRS and CDR2 YFSETQ come from the germline V gene. The CDR3 covers 12 residues.